This TCR beta chain is from a study of T-cell reconstitution after alpha-beta-depleted transplantation in children. Regarding this clonotype: The antigen is not known.

Construction of the TCRbeta library involved unique molecular identifiers. TCRdb re-called the PCR reads through MiXCR, storing one row per CDR3 protein. The sample shows under 750,000 distinct CDR3 sequences, roughly 23% of them seen only once. Study-wide results and caveats: After transplant, high TCRbeta diversity at day 60 in some patients arose from surviving recipient T cells and thymic progenitors.

CDR1 and CDR2 from the germline V gene are SGHDT and YYEEEE. The CDR3 contains 19 residues. The V and J ends lost 1 base and 2 bases respectively, with 23 bases between them. The clonotype originates from a boy in the first two years of life who had a stem cell transplant for acute myeloid leukemia, so the T cells may come from the graft donor. The genes are TRBV5-6 and TRBJ2-3; tentative D call: TRBD2 (5 bases). Here the sequenced sample was PBMCs, mostly from graft donor cells, taken 360 days after TCRalphabeta/CD19-depleted stem cell transplant. The CDR3 here is CASSLWAGGYKTATDTQYF. CDR3 DNA sequence: TGTGCCAGCAGCTTGTGGGCCGGAGGATACAAGACCGCCACAGATACGCAGTATTTT.